This is a list of T cell receptor beta chains from one sample in a study of cytomegalovirus exposure and HLA in healthy donors. Profiled with immunoSEQ multiplex PCR; TCRdb holds only in-frame clones, not every one. The listing contains about 110,000 clones. The specimen sequenced was PBMCs. These receptors were obtained from a man between 35 and 55 years old in good health and CMV-seropositive. The CDR3 runs from the conserved cysteine through the conserved F or W. Each record gives: CDR3 DNA, CDR3 protein, V gene, D gene, J gene. The D gene is left open where the match is weak.

TGTGCCAGCAGCTTAGATGTTTTTACGGGAGCTAGGGAGACCCAGTACTTC,CASSLDVFTGARETQYF,TRBV11-2,-,TRBJ2-5
TGTGCCAGCAGCTTGGGGGCGGTTTACACCGGGGAGCTGTTTTTT,CASSLGAVYTGELFF,TRBV9,-,TRBJ2-2
TGTGCCACCAGCCTAATGGGTAGCGGGGCGTACGAGCAGTACTTC,CATSLMGSGAYEQYF,TRBV15,TRBD2,TRBJ2-7
TGTGCCAGCAGTTCCCAGCGGGAGGGCCCGTACAATGAGCAGTTCTTC,CASSSQREGPYNEQFF,TRBV27,TRBD2,TRBJ2-1
TGTGCCAGCAGCTTATCACACCGCACAGATACGCAGTATTTT,CASSLSHRTDTQYF,TRBV7-3,-,TRBJ2-3
TGCAGCGCCGAAGGTAGCGAGAGAGATACGCAGTATTTT,CSAEGSERDTQYF,TRBV29-1,-,TRBJ2-3
TGCGCCAGCAGCACAGCGGGACGTACAGCCTACGAGCAGTACTTC,CASSTAGRTAYEQYF,TRBV5-1,TRBD2,TRBJ2-7
TGTGCCAGCAATCCGACAGGGGTTGGATACGAGCAGTACTTC,CASNPTGVGYEQYF,TRBV27,TRBD1,TRBJ2-7
TGCGCCAGCACAGGGCAGGGGGCGAGGGAGACCCAGTACTTC,CASTGQGARETQYF,TRBV5-1,TRBD1,TRBJ2-5
TGTGCCAGCAGTTTGAGGGCTGGGGCCAACGTCCTGACTTTC,CASSLRAGANVLTF,TRBV27,-,TRBJ2-6
TGTGCCAGCAGTGGAGGCCCTTACGAGCAGTACTTC,CASSGGPYEQYF,TRBV28,-,TRBJ2-7
TGTGCCAGCAGCGTGGGACAGGGTGTTGGTACGCAGTATTTT,CASSVGQGVGTQYF,TRBV9,TRBD1,TRBJ2-3
TGCGCCAGCAGCTTCGCGGGGACAGGGGCCGTAGCCAAAAACATTCAGTACTTC,CASSFAGTGAVAKNIQYF,TRBV5-1,TRBD1,TRBJ2-4
TGTGCCAGCAGCTTAACGGCGACAGAAAACTACGAGCAGTACTTC,CASSLTATENYEQYF,TRBV7-3,-,TRBJ2-7
TGCGCCAGCAGCTTGGCCCTCAGTGTGGGGGGGGAGACCCAGTACTTC,CASSLALSVGGETQYF,TRBV5-1,TRBD2,TRBJ2-5
TGTGCCAGCTCACCTGAGGCAGGGGATGCAGGTGAGCAGTTCTTC,CASSPEAGDAGEQFF,TRBV18,-,TRBJ2-1
TGTGCCAGCAGCTGGGACAATGGAAACACCATATATTTT,CASSWDNGNTIYF,TRBV27,-,TRBJ1-3
TGTGCCAGTACCACGACTAGCTCCCACTCTGGGGCCAACGTCCTGACTTTC,CASTTTSSHSGANVLTF,TRBV19,TRBD2,TRBJ2-6
TGTGCCACTAGGGACAGTTCCTACGAGCAGTACTTC,CATRDSSYEQYF,TRBV7-9,TRBD1,TRBJ2-7
TGTGCCAGCTCACCATTAGGACTAGCGGAATACAATGAGCAGTTCTTC,CASSPLGLAEYNEQFF,TRBV18,TRBD2,TRBJ2-1
TGTGCCAGCAGTGAAACGCGGCAGGGTGAAGCTTTCTTT,CASSETRQGEAFF,TRBV2,-,TRBJ1-1
TGTGCCAGCAGCTCGGGACTAGCCCGCACCCAGTACTTC,CASSSGLARTQYF,TRBV11-2,TRBD2,TRBJ2-5
TGTGCCAGCAGCTCGCGGACAGCTCTATTGAACACTGAAGCTTTCTTT,CASSSRTALLNTEAFF,TRBV7-8,-,TRBJ1-1
TGTGCCAGCAGCACGCCTCCTGTACAGGGTTTGAAAGACGAGCAGTACTTC,CASSTPPVQGLKDEQYF,TRBV7-9,-,TRBJ2-7
TGTGCCAGCAGCTTGTTACAGGGGGATCAGTATGGCTACACCTTC,CASSLLQGDQYGYTF,TRBV5-5,TRBD1,TRBJ1-2
TGCGCCAGCAGCTGGCCGGGGACTAGCGAAATCCAAGAGACCCAGTACTTC,CASSWPGTSEIQETQYF,TRBV5-1,TRBD2,TRBJ2-5
TGTGCCAGCAGTCCACAGGGGGCGATCACCGGGGAGCTGTTTTTT,CASSPQGAITGELFF,TRBV6-5,TRBD1,TRBJ2-2
TGTGCCAGCTCACCCTCCGACTATGGCTACACCTTC,CASSPSDYGYTF,TRBV18,-,TRBJ1-2
TGCAGCGTTGTCGGGACAGGTTACGAGCAGTACTTC,CSVVGTGYEQYF,TRBV29-1,TRBD1,TRBJ2-7
TGTGCCTGGAACCGGCTAGCGGGAGCCCAGCAGTACTTC,CAWNRLAGAQQYF,TRBV30,TRBD2,TRBJ2-7
TGTGCCAGCAGTGAGACAGGGCCCAATCAGCCCCAGCATTTT,CASSETGPNQPQHF,TRBV6-1,TRBD1,TRBJ1-5
TGTGCCTGGAGTAGGGACAGGCCCTATGGCTACACCTTC,CAWSRDRPYGYTF,TRBV30,TRBD1,TRBJ1-2
TGTGCCAGCAGACTAGCGGGAATATACAATGAGCAGTTCTTC,CASRLAGIYNEQFF,TRBV6-5,TRBD2,TRBJ2-1
TGTGCCAGCAGCTTGGGAGGTGGCACCGGGGAGCTGTTTTTT,CASSLGGGTGELFF,TRBV5-4,-,TRBJ2-2
TGTGCCAGCGTAGGATCACGGGGGGATGAGCAGTTCTTC,CASVGSRGDEQFF,TRBV28,TRBD2,TRBJ2-1
TGCGCCAGCAGTTTTACTCTCCGGGACACCAATCCAGCCTACGAGCAGTACTTC,CASSFTLRDTNPAYEQYF,TRBV5-1,-,TRBJ2-7
TGTGCCAGTAACTTGCGGGCTAACTATGGCTACACCTTC,CASNLRANYGYTF,TRBV19,-,TRBJ1-2
TGTGCCAGCAGCCTTGGACAGGGGGTTGGCTACACCTTC,CASSLGQGVGYTF,TRBV11-2,TRBD1,TRBJ1-2
TGCGCCAGCAGCCAAGATCCCAGGGGCCGCAATCAGCCCCAGCATTTT,CASSQDPRGRNQPQHF,TRBV4-1,-,TRBJ1-5
TGCGCCAGCGCCCTCCCGGCAGGGACTGACGAGCAGTACTTC,CASALPAGTDEQYF,TRBV5-1,-,TRBJ2-7
TGCGCCAGCAGCCAAGGAAAAGGAGGCAAACCTCAACGAGATACGCAGTATTTT,CASSQGKGGKPQRDTQYF,TRBV4-3,-,TRBJ2-3
TGTGCCAGCAGCACTGCAAGGACTACTCAGTACTTC,CASSTARTTQYF,TRBV7-2,-,TRBJ2-5
TGTGCCAGCAGCGTAGTAACAGGGGGTTCCTATGGCTACACCTTC,CASSVVTGGSYGYTF,TRBV9,TRBD1,TRBJ1-2
TGTGCCAGCTCTCGGGAAGGGTCCTATGGCTACACCTTC,CASSREGSYGYTF,TRBV18,-,TRBJ1-2
TGTGCCACCAGCAGAGATTACGGGATGACCTACGAGCAGTACTTC,CATSRDYGMTYEQYF,TRBV15,-,TRBJ2-7
TGTGCCAGTAGTTCCTTAACCGGGACAGGGGGCTGGGAGACCCAGTACTTC,CASSSLTGTGGWETQYF,TRBV19,TRBD1,TRBJ2-5
TGTGCCAGCAGCTTGGGCAGCGGAGACTATGGCTACACCTTC,CASSLGSGDYGYTF,TRBV11-1,-,TRBJ1-2
TGTGCCAGCAGCTTCCCCCAGGGCTCTGGCTACACCTTC,CASSFPQGSGYTF,TRBV11-2,-,TRBJ1-2
TGTGCCAGCAGCGTAGAAGCCGGGGCCAACGTCCTGACTTTC,CASSVEAGANVLTF,TRBV9,-,TRBJ2-6
TGTGCCAGCAGAGACCGAGGCTCGGCTACGCAGTATTTT,CASRDRGSATQYF,TRBV27,-,TRBJ2-3
TGTGCCAGCAGTTCCCCTTTACGAGCGGGGTCCTACGAGCAGTACTTC,CASSSPLRAGSYEQYF,TRBV6-5,TRBD2,TRBJ2-7
TGTGCCAGCAGTTTATTCCTCACTAGCGGGAACACCGGGGAGCTGTTTTTT,CASSLFLTSGNTGELFF,TRBV28,TRBD2,TRBJ2-2